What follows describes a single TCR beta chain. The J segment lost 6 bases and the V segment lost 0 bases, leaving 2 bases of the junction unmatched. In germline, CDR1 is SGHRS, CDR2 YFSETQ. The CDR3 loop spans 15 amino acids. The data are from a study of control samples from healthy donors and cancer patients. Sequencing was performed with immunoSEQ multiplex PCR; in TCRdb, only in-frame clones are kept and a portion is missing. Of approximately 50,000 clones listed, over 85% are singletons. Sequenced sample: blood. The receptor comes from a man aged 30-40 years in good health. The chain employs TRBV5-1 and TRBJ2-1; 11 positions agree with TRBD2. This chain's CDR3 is CASSLGLAGGNEQFF. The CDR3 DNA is TGCGCCAGCAGCTTGGGGCTAGCGGGGGGCAATGAGCAGTTCTTC.